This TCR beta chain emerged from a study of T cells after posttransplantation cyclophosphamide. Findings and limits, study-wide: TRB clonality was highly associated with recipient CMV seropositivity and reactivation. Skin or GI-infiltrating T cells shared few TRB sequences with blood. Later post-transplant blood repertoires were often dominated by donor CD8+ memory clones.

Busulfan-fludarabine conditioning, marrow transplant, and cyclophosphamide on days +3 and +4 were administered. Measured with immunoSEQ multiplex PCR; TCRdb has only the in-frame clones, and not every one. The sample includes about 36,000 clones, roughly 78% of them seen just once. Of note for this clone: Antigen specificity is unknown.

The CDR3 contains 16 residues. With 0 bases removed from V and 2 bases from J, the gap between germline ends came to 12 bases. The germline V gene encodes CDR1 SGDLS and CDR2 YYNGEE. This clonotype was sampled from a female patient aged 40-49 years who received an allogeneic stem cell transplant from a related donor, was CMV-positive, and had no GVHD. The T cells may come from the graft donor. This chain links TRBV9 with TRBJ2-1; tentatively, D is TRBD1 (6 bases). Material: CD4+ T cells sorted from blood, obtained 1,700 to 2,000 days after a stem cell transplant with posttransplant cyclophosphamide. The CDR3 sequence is CASSVGGGITYNEQFF. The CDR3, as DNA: TGTGCCAGCAGCGTAGGAGGGGGAATAACCTACAATGAGCAGTTCTTC.